One sample yielded the 22 T cell receptor beta chains listed below, sequenced in a study of cytotoxic CD8 clonotypes in ibrutinib-treated CLL. Assay used: immunoSEQ multiplex PCR; TCRdb lists only in-frame clones, some missing. This sample has some 30,000 clones, with about 80% found just once. The sequenced sample was PBMCs, obtained after 36 months of ibrutinib treatment. The receptor source for this set is a human donor with chronic lymphocytic leukemia.

This rearrangement joins TRBV7-9 to TRBJ2-3; 11 bases map to TRBD2. CDR3 length: 15 residues. V trimming: 5 bases; J trimming: 5 bases; junction bases outside the gene matches: 6. Germline values: CDR1 SEHNR, CDR2 FQNEAQ (reference sequence). CDR3 sequence: CASSVSGGAQDTQYF. CDR3 nucleotide sequence: TGTGCCAGCAGCGTTAGCGGGGGGGCCCAAGATACGCAGTATTTT.

This clone was detected a few times. The chain has TRBV29-1 and TRBJ1-3; D not resolved. This CDR3 has 12 residues. Trimming removed 6 bases from V and 0 bases from J, with 6 bases in between. Germline V gene sequence: CDR1 SQVTM, CDR2 ANQGSEA. CDR3 nucleotide sequence: TGCAGCGTCGGACTCTCTGGAAACACCATATATTTT. Translated, it gives CSVGLSGNTIYF. The whole variable domain, filled in from reference TRBV29-1 and TRBJ1-3, reads SAVISQKPSRDICQRGTSLTIQCQVDSQVTMMFWYRQQPGQSLTLIATANQGSEATYESGFVIDKFPISRPNLTFSTLTVSNMSPEDSSIYLCSVGLSGNTIYFGEGSWLTVV.

This clone has just a few counts. The chain recombines TRBV10-2 with TRBJ1-1; D is possibly TRBD1 (5 bases). Trimming left V 2 bases short and J 9 bases short, with 10 bases between. This CDR3 is 12 amino acids long. Germline V gene data show CDR1 as WSHSY and CDR2 as SAAADI. In DNA, the CDR3 is TGCGCCAGCAGTGAGGAGGGGCGGCAAGCTTTCTTT. Amino acid sequence: CASSEEGRQAFF.

The table lists this clone with a count of one. This chain links TRBV5-4 with TRBJ2-7; 9 bases fit TRBD2. The junction had 2 bases not matched to a gene; V was cut back by 4 bases and J by 3 bases. Per the germline V gene, CDR1 is SGHNT and CDR2 is YYREEE (reference sequence). The CDR3 extends over 13 amino acids. This CDR3 is CASSQTSGYEQYF. The CDR3 DNA sequence: TGTGCCAGCAGCCAGACTAGCGGCTACGAGCAGTACTTC.

This chain uses TRBV6-5 with TRBJ1-2; TRBD1 agrees at 8 bases. Germline loops: CDR1 MNHEY, CDR2 SVGAGI. Trimming at V came to 4 bases and at J to 7 bases, leaving 2 bases not matched to a gene. The CDR3 sequence is 12 residues long. The CDR3 nucleotides are TGTGCCAGCAGTTTGACAGGGGCTGGCTACACCTTC. It is translated as CASSLTGAGYTF.

This sequence joins TRBV14 and TRBJ2-2, with 8 bases identical to TRBD1. Per germline, CDR1 SGHDN and CDR2 FVKESK. The ends lost 2 bases at V and 7 bases at J; junction bases unmatched: 3. The CDR3 is 14 amino acids. CDR3 protein: CASSQQGAGGELFF. In DNA, the CDR3 is TGTGCCAGCAGCCAACAGGGGGCCGGCGGGGAGCTGTTTTTT.

This chain links TRBV6-5 with TRBJ1-3; D ambiguous. The length of the CDR3 is 15 residues. Germline assignment: CDR1 MNHEY and CDR2 SVGAGI. V gave up 2 bases and J gave up 0 bases, with 8 bases separating them. CDR3 nucleotides: TGTGCCAGCAGTTACGGCGGAAGCTCTGGAAACACCATATATTTT. It yields the protein CASSYGGSSGNTIYF.

V usage is TRBV5-6 and J usage is TRBJ1-6; 7 bases line up with TRBD1. Germline CDR1 and CDR2: SGHDT and YYEEEE. The CDR3 totals 16 residues. With V trimmed by 0 bases and J by 7 bases, 7 bases remained unmatched. DNA of the CDR3: TGTGCCAGCAGCTTGGCCGACAGGGCCTTCAATTCACCCCTCCACTTT. Amino acid sequence: CASSLADRAFNSPLHF. The whole variable domain, filled in from reference TRBV5-6 and TRBJ1-6, reads DAGVTQSPTHLIKTRGQQVTLRCSPKSGHDTVSWYQQALGQGPQFIFQYYEEEERQRGNFPDRFSGHQFPNYSSELNVNALLLGDSALYLCASSLADRAFNSPLHFGNGTRLTVT.

This clone was counted only a few times. The chain combines TRBV18 with TRBJ1-1; 8 nucleotides align to TRBD1. The CDR3 is 13 residues long. CDR1 and CDR2 (germline): KGHSH, LQKENI. Trimming cost V 6 bases and J 4 bases; bases outside gene matches: 4. CDR3 amino acids: CASSPGQGTEAFF. The CDR3, as DNA: TGTGCCAGCTCCCCAGGACAGGGCACTGAAGCTTTCTTT.

The chain employs TRBV5-1 and TRBJ1-4; D might be TRBD1 (5 bases). The CDR3 extends over 13 amino acids. Trimming removed 4 bases at V and 4 bases at J, with 8 bases between. Germline V lookup: CDR1 SGHRS, CDR2 YFSETQ. The chain's CDR3 is CASSTDSNEKLFF. The CDR3 region has the DNA TGCGCCAGCAGCACCGACAGTAATGAAAAACTGTTTTTT.

J is TRBJ1-2 and V is TRBV6-5; D not resolved. CDR1 is MNHEY, CDR2 SVGAGI, per germline. Trimming shortened V by 0 bases and J by 2 bases, and 10 bases separated the two germline ends. This CDR3 region has 15 residues. CDR3 region: CASSYSRSGNYGYTF. The CDR3 bases are TGTGCCAGCAGTTACTCGAGATCCGGAAACTATGGCTACACCTTC.

The V and J genes are TRBV7-9 and TRBJ1-4; TRBD1 is a possible D gene (5 bases). Trimming stripped 0 bases from V and 7 bases from J, with 24 bases between. Germline loops: CDR1 SEHNR, CDR2 FQNEAQ (reference sequence). CDR3 size: 19 residues. This CDR3 is CASSLAAPRAPEFSEKLFF. The CDR3 nucleotides read TGTGCCAGCAGCTTAGCGGCACCCAGGGCTCCGGAATTCAGTGAAAAACTGTTTTTT.

The genes are TRBV6-6 and TRBJ2-1; tentative D call: TRBD1 (7 bases). The CDR3 is 14 amino acids. V lost 7 bases and J 4 bases, leaving 14 bases between the germline ends. Per the germline V gene, CDR1 is MNHNY and CDR2 is SVGAGI (reference sequence). CDR3: CASNQGGPYNEQFF. DNA for the CDR3: TGTGCCAGCAATCAGGGGGGACCTTACAATGAGCAGTTCTTC.

V is TRBV19 and J is TRBJ1-6, with 9 bases matching TRBD1. The CDR3 has 16 amino acids. The trim removed 5 bases at V and 10 bases at J, leaving 12 bases unmatched. From germline, CDR1 is LNHDA and CDR2 SQIVND (reference sequence). CDR3 nucleotides: TGTGCCAGTAGTCTCCGGGGAGGGACAGGGCAATCACCCCTCCACTTT. Its protein product is CASSLRGGTGQSPLHF.

The chain joins TRBV5-6 to TRBJ2-1; weak D call: TRBD1 (6 bases). The germline V gene has CDR1 SGHDT and CDR2 YYEEEE. The length of the CDR3 is 17 residues. With 3 bases removed from V and 9 bases from J, the gap between germline ends came to 25 bases. CDR3 bases: TGTGCCAGCAGCTCCCCCTTCGGCGACAGGCCGCACACTGAGCAGTTCTTC. Translating gives CASSSPFGDRPHTEQFF.

The rearrangement joins TRBV7-8 to TRBJ1-5; D is perhaps TRBD1 (6 bases). CDR1 is SGHVS and CDR2 is FQNEAQ in the germline V gene. The V and J ends lost 1 base and 4 bases respectively, with 11 bases between them. There are 15 residues in the CDR3. The CDR3 spells CASSLGGGGNQPQHF. The CDR3 DNA reads as TGTGCCAGCAGCTTAGGAGGGGGAGGGAATCAGCCCCAGCATTTT.

The chain employs TRBV19 and TRBJ2-1, with TRBD1 as a possible D gene (6 bases). The V end lost 3 bases, the J end lost 6 bases, and 9 bases lay between the germline ends. The CDR3 has 13 amino acids. Germline values: CDR1 LNHDA, CDR2 SQIVND (reference sequence). CDR3 bases: TGTGCCAGTAGTATCCTAGGGGGCAATGAGCAGTTCTTC. Encoded protein: CASSILGGNEQFF.

The J gene is TRBJ1-4, the V gene TRBV5-6; D gene ambiguous. The germline gives CDR1 SGHDT, CDR2 YYEEEE. CDR3 length: 14 residues. V shed 4 bases and J shed 11 bases, with 18 bases lying between them. This chain's CDR3 is CASSPPEGAGKLFF. In DNA form, the CDR3 reads TGTGCCAGCAGCCCCCCGGAGGGTGCGGGTAAACTGTTTTTT.

This rearrangement joins TRBV23-1 to TRBJ1-2, with unresolved D. TRBV23-1 has ORF status, its function being uncertain. Trimming took 3 bases from V and 0 from J, leaving 11 bases between them. The CDR3 covers 15 residues. The CDR3 DNA reads TGCGCCAGCAGTCACCCCCAGGCGGCTAACTATGGCTACACCTTC. This codes for CASSHPQAANYGYTF.

This chain connects TRBV6-6 to TRBJ1-4; D gene uncertain. Germline V lookup: CDR1 MNHNY, CDR2 SVGAGI (reference sequence). The CDR3 totals 11 residues. The V and J ends lost 5 bases and 8 bases respectively, with 6 bases between them. The CDR3 DNA reads TGTGCCAGCAGTATAGGAGAAAAACTGTTTTTT. Translating gives CASSIGEKLFF.

The chain joins TRBV4-1 to TRBJ1-2; 9 bases line up with TRBD1. Germline CDR1 and CDR2: MGHRA and YSYEKL. The junction had 4 bases not matched to a gene; V was cut back by 0 bases and J by 2 bases. The CDR3 is 16 amino acids. CDR3 in DNA: TGCGCCAGCAGCCAAGAATCGGGGACAGGGAACTATGGCTACACCTTC. Residues: CASSQESGTGNYGYTF.

The V call is TRBV9, the J call TRBJ2-7; D may correspond to TRBD1 or TRBD2 (5 bases each). V was trimmed by 4 bases and J by 5 bases, leaving 19 bases between them. CDR3 length: 15 residues. Germline values: CDR1 SGDLS, CDR2 YYNGEE. CDR3: CASSPGTDPIHEQYF. CDR3 DNA: TGTGCCAGCAGCCCCGGGACGGATCCTATCCACGAGCAGTACTTC.